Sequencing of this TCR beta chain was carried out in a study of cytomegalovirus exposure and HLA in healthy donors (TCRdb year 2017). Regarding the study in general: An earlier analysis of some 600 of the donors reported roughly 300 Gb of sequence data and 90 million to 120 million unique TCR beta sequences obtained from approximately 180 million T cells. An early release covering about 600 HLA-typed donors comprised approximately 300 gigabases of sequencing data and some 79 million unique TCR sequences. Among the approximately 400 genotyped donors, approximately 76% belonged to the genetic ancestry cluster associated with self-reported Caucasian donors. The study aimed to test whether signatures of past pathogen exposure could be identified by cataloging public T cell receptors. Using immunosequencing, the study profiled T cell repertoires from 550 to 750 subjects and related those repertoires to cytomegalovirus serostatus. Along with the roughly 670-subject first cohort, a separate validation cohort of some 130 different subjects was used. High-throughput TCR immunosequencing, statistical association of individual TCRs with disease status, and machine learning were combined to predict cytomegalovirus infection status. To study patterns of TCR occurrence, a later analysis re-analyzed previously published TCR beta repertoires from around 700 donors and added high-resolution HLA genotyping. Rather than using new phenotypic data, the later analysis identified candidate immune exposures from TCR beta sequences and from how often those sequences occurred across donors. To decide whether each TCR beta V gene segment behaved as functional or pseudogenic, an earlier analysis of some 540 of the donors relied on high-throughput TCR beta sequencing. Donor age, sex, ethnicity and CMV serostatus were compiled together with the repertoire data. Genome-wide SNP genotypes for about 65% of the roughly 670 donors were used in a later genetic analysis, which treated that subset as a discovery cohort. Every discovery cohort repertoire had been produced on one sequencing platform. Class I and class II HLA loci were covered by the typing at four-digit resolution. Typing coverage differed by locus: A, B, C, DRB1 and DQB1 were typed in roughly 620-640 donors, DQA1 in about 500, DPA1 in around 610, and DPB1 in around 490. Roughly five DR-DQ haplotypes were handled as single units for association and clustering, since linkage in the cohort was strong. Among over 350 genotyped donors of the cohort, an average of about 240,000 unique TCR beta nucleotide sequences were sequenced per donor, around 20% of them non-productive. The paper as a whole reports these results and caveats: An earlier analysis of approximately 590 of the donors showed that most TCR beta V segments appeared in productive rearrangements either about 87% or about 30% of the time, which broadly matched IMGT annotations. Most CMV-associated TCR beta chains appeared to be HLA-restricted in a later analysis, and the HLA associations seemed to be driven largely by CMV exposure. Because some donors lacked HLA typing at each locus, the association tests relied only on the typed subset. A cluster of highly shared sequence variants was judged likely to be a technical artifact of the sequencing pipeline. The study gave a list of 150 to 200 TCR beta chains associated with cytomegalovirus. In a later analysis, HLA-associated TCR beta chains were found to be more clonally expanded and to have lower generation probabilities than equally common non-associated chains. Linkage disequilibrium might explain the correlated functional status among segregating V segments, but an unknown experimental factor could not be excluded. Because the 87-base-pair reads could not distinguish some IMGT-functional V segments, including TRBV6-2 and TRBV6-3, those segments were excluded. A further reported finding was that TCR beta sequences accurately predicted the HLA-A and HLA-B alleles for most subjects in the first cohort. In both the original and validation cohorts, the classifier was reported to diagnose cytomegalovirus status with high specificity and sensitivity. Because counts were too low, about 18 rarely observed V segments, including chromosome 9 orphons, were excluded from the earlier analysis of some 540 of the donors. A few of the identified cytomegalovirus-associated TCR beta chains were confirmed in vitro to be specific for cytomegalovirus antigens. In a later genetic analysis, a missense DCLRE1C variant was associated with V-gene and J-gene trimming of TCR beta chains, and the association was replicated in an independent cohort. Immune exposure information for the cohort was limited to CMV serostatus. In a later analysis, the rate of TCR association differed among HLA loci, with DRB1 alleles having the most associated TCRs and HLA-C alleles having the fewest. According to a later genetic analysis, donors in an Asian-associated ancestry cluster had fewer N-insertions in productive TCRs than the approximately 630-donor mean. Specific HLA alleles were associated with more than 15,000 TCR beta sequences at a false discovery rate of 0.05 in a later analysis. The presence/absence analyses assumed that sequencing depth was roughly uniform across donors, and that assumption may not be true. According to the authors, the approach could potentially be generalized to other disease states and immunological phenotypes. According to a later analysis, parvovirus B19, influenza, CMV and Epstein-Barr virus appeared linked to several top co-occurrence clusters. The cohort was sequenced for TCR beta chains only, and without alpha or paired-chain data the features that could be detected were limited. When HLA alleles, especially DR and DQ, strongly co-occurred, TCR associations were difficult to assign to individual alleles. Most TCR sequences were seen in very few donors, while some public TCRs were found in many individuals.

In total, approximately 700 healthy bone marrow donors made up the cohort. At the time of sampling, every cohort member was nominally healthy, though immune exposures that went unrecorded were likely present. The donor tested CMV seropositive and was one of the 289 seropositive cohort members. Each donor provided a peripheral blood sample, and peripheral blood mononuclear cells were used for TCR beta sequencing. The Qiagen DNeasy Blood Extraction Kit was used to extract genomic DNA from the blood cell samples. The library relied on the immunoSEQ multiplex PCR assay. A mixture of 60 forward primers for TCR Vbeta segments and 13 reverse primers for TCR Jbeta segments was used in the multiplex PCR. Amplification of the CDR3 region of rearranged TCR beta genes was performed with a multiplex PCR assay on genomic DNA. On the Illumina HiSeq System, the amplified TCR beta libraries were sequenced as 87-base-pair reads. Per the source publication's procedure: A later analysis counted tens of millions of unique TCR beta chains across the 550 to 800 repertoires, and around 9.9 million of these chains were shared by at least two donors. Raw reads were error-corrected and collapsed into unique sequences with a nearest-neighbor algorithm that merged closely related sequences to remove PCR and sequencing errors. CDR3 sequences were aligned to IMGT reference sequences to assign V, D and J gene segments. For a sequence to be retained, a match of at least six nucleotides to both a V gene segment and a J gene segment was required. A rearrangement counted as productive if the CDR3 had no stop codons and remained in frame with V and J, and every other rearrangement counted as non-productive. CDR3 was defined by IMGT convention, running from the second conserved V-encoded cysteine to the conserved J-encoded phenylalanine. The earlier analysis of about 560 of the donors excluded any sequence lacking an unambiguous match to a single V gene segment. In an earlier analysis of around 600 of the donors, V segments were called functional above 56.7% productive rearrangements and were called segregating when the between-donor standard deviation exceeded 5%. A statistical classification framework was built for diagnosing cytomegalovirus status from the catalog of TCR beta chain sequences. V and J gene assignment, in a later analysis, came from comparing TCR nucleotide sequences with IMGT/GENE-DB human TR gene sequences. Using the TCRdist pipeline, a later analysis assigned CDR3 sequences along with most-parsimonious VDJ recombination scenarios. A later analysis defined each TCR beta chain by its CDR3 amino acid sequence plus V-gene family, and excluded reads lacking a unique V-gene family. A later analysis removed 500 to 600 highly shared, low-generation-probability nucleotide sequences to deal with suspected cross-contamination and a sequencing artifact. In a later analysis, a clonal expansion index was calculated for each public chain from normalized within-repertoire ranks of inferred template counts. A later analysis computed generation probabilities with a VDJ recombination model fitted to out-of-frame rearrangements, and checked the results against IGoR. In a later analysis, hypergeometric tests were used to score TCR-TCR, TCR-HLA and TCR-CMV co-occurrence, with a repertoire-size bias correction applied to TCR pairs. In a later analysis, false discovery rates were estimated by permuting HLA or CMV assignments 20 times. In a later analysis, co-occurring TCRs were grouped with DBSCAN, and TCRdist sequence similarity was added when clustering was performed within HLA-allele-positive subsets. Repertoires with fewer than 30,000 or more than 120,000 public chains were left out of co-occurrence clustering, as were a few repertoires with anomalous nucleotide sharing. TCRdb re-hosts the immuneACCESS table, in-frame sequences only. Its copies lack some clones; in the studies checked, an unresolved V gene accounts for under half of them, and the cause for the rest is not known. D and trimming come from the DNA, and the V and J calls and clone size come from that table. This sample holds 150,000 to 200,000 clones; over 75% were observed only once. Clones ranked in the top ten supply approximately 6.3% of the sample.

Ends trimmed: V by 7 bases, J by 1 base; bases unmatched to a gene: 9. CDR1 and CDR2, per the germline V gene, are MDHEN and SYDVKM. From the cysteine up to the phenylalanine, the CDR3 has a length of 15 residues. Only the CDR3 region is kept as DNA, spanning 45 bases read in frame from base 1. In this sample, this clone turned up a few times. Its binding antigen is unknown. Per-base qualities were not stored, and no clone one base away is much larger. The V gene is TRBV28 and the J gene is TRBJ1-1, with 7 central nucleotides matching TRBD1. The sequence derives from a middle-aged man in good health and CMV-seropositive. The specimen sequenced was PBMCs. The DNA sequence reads TGTGCCAGCACCTCCCCACCAGGGGGGAACACTGAAGCTTTCTTT. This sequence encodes CASTSPPGGNTEAFF.